These 31 T cell receptor beta chains share one sample of origin, sequenced in a study of T cells in Graves' hyperthyroidism and ophthalmopathy. RNA transcripts were the template for amplifying TCR beta CDR3 regions. In the first-round RT-PCR of the TCR CDR3, the HTBI primer set was used. MiXCR was run by TCRdb on the multiplex PCR reads, yielding one entry per CDR3 protein. The sample consists of roughly 360,000 distinct CDR3 sequences, approximately 12% of them appearing once. The sample was blood. The receptors here all came from a man aged 25 to 40 with Graves' hyperthyroidism that later progressed to Graves' ophthalmopathy.

V and J are TRBV7-8 and TRBJ1-3; no definite D call. The V gene lost 5 bases and the J gene lost 3 bases, with 11 bases spanning the gap. CDR1 SGHVS and CDR2 FQNEAQ come from the germline V gene. The CDR3 runs 14 residues. The CDR3 sequence: CASSPVGFGNTIYF. The CDR3 region has the DNA TGTGCCAGCAGCCCCGTGGGATTTGGAAACACCATATATTTT.

The gene calls are TRBV5-4 and TRBJ2-7; TRBD1 matches at 10 bases. V lost 4 bases to trimming and J lost 5 bases; unmatched junction nucleotides: 9. Looked up from germline, CDR1 is SGHNT and CDR2 is YYREEE (reference sequence). The CDR3 is 15 residues long. CDR3 bases: TGTGCCAGCAGCCGCGGGGGACAGGGGCGGGACGAGCAGTACTTC. Its protein is CASSRGGQGRDEQYF. The variable domain in full, with the rest retrieved from reference TRBV5-4 and TRBJ2-7, is ETGVTQSPTHLIKTRGQQVTLRCSSQSGHNTVSWYQQALGQGPQFIFQYYREEENGRGNFPPRFSGLQFPNYSSELNVNALELDDSALYLCASSRGGQGRDEQYFGPGTRLTVT.

V is TRBV4-1 and J is TRBJ1-5, with a tentative D call TRBD1 (5 bases). The CDR3 is made up of 18 amino acids. Germline CDR1 reads MGHRA; CDR2 reads YSYEKL. The V and J ends lost 0 bases and 0 bases respectively, with 15 bases between them. CDR3 region: CASSQEGGGGYSNQPQHF. DNA of the CDR3: TGCGCCAGCAGCCAAGAAGGCGGGGGGGGGTATAGCAATCAGCCCCAGCATTTT.

V gene TRBV7-6 combines with J gene TRBJ2-5; TRBD2 is a possible D gene (6 bases). Trimming left V 4 bases short and J 2 bases short, with 17 bases between. CDR1 and CDR2 from the germline V gene are SGHVS and FNYEAQ. The CDR3 totals 16 residues. In DNA form, the CDR3 reads TGTGCCAGCAGCTCTGGGACTGAAACCCCTCAAGAGACCCAGTACTTC. This codes for CASSSGTETPQETQYF.

This clonotype was counted at least ten times. The chain carries TRBV5-1 and TRBJ2-7; 12 bases are a match to TRBD2. The CDR3 is made up of 16 amino acids. V trimming: 4 bases; J trimming: 1 base; junction bases outside the gene matches: 6. Germline assignment: CDR1 SGHRS and CDR2 YFSETQ. The CDR3 coding sequence is TGCGCCAGCAGCCCAACTAGCGGGGGGACTTCCTACGAGCAGTACTTC. Residues: CASSPTSGGTSYEQYF.

Ten or more counts support this clonotype. The CDR3 DNA follows: TGTGCCAGCAGACGGACAGGTTACGAGCAGTACTTC. Its translation: CASRRTGYEQYF. This sequence joins TRBV6-1 and TRBJ2-7; 7 nucleotides agree with TRBD1. The germline CDR1 and CDR2 sequences are MNHNS and SASEGT. J was trimmed by 4 bases and V by 6 bases; bases with no gene match: 3. The CDR3 runs 12 residues.

This clonotype was counted a single time. A much larger clonotype is one base distant, so this may be a read error. The V call is TRBV11-2, the J call TRBJ1-2; 9 nucleotides line up with TRBD1. CDR3 length: 14 amino acids. Per the germline V gene, CDR1 is SGHAT and CDR2 is FQNNGV. CDR3 nucleotide sequence: TGTGTCAGCAGCTTAGACCGACAGGGGGTCGGCTACACCTTC. As protein: CVSSLDRQGVGYTF. The full variable domain, rest sourced from reference TRBV11-2 and TRBJ1-2, is EAGVAQSPRYKIIEKRQSVAFWCNPISGHATLYWYQQILGQGPKLLIQFQNNGVVDDSQLPKDRFSAERLKGVDSTLKIQPAKLEDSAVYLCVSSLDRQGVGYTFGSGTRLTVV.

The rearrangement joins TRBV18 to TRBJ2-4; no reliable D call. Germline V gene sequence: CDR1 KGHSH, CDR2 LQKENI. The CDR3 is made up of 15 amino acids. The V and J ends lost 1 base and 0 bases respectively, with 7 bases between them. The CDR3 loop is CASSPQSLAKNIQYF. The CDR3 DNA follows: TGTGCCAGCTCACCACAGAGTCTAGCCAAAAACATTCAGTACTTC.

The chain links TRBV4-1 to TRBJ1-5; D gene ambiguous. V lost 4 bases and J 5 bases, leaving 12 bases between the germline ends. The CDR3 covers 14 residues. The V gene's germline CDR1 is MGHRA and CDR2 YSYEKL. The DNA of the CDR3 is TGCGCCAGCAGCCCAACTGATCTGGATCAGCCCCAGCATTTT. The encoded protein is CASSPTDLDQPQHF.

This clonotype was seen more than once but under ten times. The chain uses TRBV6-1 and TRBJ2-7; 7 bases align to TRBD1. The CDR3 sequence is 13 residues long. V lost 10 bases and J lost 5; bases outside the gene matches: 11. Germline assignment: CDR1 MNHNS and CDR2 SASEGT. In DNA form, the CDR3 reads TGTGCCACTGCGCAGGGGGATGTCGACGAGCAGTACTTC. As protein: CATAQGDVDEQYF.

This chain links TRBV5-1 with TRBJ2-2; 9 bases line up with TRBD1. V lost 4 bases, J lost 2 bases, and 12 bases stayed unmatched. The CDR3 length is 18 residues. Germline V gives CDR1 SGHRS, CDR2 YFSETQ. The CDR3 reads CASSKDRGLFRNTGELFF. The CDR3 DNA is TGCGCCAGCAGCAAGGACAGGGGACTTTTTAGAAACACCGGGGAGCTGTTTTTT. Full variable domain (remainder filled in from reference TRBV5-1 and TRBJ2-2): KAGVTQTPRYLIKTRGQQVTLSCSPISGHRSVSWYQQTPGQGLQFLFEYFSETQRNKGNFPGRFSGRQFSNSRSEMNVSTLELGDSALYLCASSKDRGLFRNTGELFFGEGSRLTVL.

This clonotype occurred a few times. V usage is TRBV13 and J usage is TRBJ2-5; the D gene is possibly TRBD2 (7 bases). CDR1 PRHDT and CDR2 FYEKMQ come from the germline V gene (reference sequence). V lost 4 bases, J lost 4 bases, and 19 bases lay in between. The CDR3 sequence is 16 residues long. Written as DNA, the CDR3 is TGTGCCAGCAGCTCACCACAGGGAGGGGACCGAGAGACCCAGTACTTC. Its translation: CASSSPQGGDRETQYF.

The gene calls are TRBV4-1 and TRBJ1-2; the D gene is possibly TRBD1 (6 bases). This CDR3 region has 15 residues. Trimming left V 0 bases short and J 8 bases short, with 16 bases between. Germline CDR1 is MGHRA and CDR2 is YSYEKL. The CDR3 here is CASSQDKSRTAGYTF. CDR3 bases: TGCGCCAGCAGCCAAGATAAGTCCCGGACAGCCGGCTACACCTTC.

In its sample, this clonotype was seen many times. The J gene is TRBJ2-5, the V gene TRBV20-1, with D perhaps matching TRBD1 (8 bases). The CDR3 runs 15 residues. Germline V lookup: CDR1 DFQATT, CDR2 SNEGSKA (reference sequence). V was shortened by 3 bases and J by 2 bases, with 16 bases between the two germline ends. Written as DNA, the CDR3 is TGCAGTGCTAGGGACAGGGCGGGGGCTCAAGAGACCCAGTACTTC. Translation gives CSARDRAGAQETQYF.

This clonotype was counted at least ten times. The chain has TRBV3-1 and TRBJ2-3, with TRBD1 matching 11 bases. This CDR3 is built from 15 residues. The V and J ends lost 5 bases and 4 bases, in that order; junction bases with no gene match: 5. Germline CDR1 reads LGHDT; CDR2 reads YNNKEL (reference sequence). CDR3 nucleotide sequence: TGTGCCAGCAGCTTTTCGGGACAGGGGGCAGATACGCAGTATTTT. Encoded protein: CASSFSGQGADTQYF.

This clonotype was observed a few times. The CDR3 nucleotides are TGCGCCAGCAGCCTCATCGAGGGCCATGGCTACACCTTC. This encodes CASSLIEGHGYTF. V and J are TRBV4-1 and TRBJ1-2; D is unresolved. The V gene lost 4 bases and the J gene lost 6 bases, with 12 bases spanning the gap. CDR1 is MGHRA and CDR2 is YSYEKL in the germline V gene. There are 13 residues in the CDR3.

This clonotype was seen at least ten times. This chain uses TRBV2 with TRBJ1-5; a possible D gene is TRBD1 (5 bases). Germline V gene data show CDR1 as SNHLY and CDR2 as FYNNEI. V was clipped by 7 bases and J by 1 base, with 14 bases between them. This CDR3 contains 15 residues. The CDR3 bases are TGTGCCAGCAACCGGGGCCTGGGCAGCAATCAGCCCCAGCATTTT. This encodes CASNRGLGSNQPQHF.

This clonotype appeared many times. The chain carries TRBV5-1 and TRBJ1-5; 8 bases are a match to TRBD1. The germline V gene encodes CDR1 SGHRS and CDR2 YFSETQ. The CDR3 is made up of 15 amino acids. V dropped 5 bases and J dropped 5; count of bases not matched to a gene: 9. CDR3 nucleotide sequence: TGCGCCAGCAGGGAGAATTCGGGACAGGATCAGCCCCAGCATTTT. This encodes CASRENSGQDQPQHF.

This clonotype was seen more than once but under ten times. This chain uses TRBV12-5 with TRBJ1-4, with a tentative D call TRBD1 (5 bases). Germline CDR1 reads LGHNT; CDR2 reads FRNRAP. This CDR3 is 13 amino acids long. The V and J ends lost 9 bases and 2 bases respectively, with 10 bases between them. The CDR3 DNA reads as TGTGCTAGCCGCAGGGCGACTAATGAAAAACTGTTTTTT. Encoded protein: CASRRATNEKLFF.

This clonotype was recorded at least ten times. The chain is built from TRBV12-3 or TRBV12-4 and TRBJ2-1; D not resolved. The CDR3 totals 11 residues. Trimming cost V 7 bases and J 6 bases, with 7 bases left between them. CDR3 nucleotides: TGTGCCAGCACCGCGGCCAATGAGCAGTTCTTC. The encoded protein is CASTAANEQFF.

This clonotype was seen more than once but under ten times. The V and J genes are TRBV6-1 and TRBJ2-7; 15 nucleotides align to TRBD2. This CDR3 is 16 amino acids long. Germline V gene lookup returns CDR1 MNHNS and CDR2 SASEGT. V lost 7 bases to trimming and J lost 4 bases; unmatched junction nucleotides: 8. The CDR3 region has the DNA TGTGCCAGCATGGGTCCTGGGACTAGCGGGAGGTACGAGCAGTACTTC. Translation gives CASMGPGTSGRYEQYF.

This clonotype has a count of ten or more. V and J are TRBV7-2 and TRBJ1-4, with no clear D. V shed 1 base and J shed 8 bases, with 11 bases lying between them. This CDR3 contains 14 residues. Per germline, CDR1 SGHTA and CDR2 FQGNSA. DNA of the CDR3: TGTGCCAGCAGCTTAGGGCAGGCCAGGGAAAAACTGTTTTTT. Its protein is CASSLGQAREKLFF.

There are many counts of this clonotype. The V gene is TRBV6-5, the J gene TRBJ1-3; D call uncertain. Germline values: CDR1 MNHEY, CDR2 SVGAGI. The CDR3 covers 16 residues. With 2 bases removed from V and 2 bases from J, the gap between germline ends came to 13 bases. The CDR3 spells CASSYTRYNPGNTIYF. CDR3 coding DNA: TGTGCCAGCAGTTACACCCGCTACAATCCTGGAAACACCATATATTTT.

The genes are TRBV9 and TRBJ1-5, with D uncertain. Looked up from germline, CDR1 is SGDLS and CDR2 is YYNGEE. With 0 bases removed from V and 3 bases from J, the gap between germline ends came to 4 bases. This CDR3 has 13 amino acids. Here the CDR3 reads CASSVGTNQPQHF. The CDR3 DNA is TGTGCCAGCAGCGTAGGAACCAATCAGCCCCAGCATTTT.

This chain links TRBV4-1 with TRBJ1-5, with D tentatively TRBD1 (5 bases). Germline V gene lookup returns CDR1 MGHRA and CDR2 YSYEKL. Trimming took 1 base from V and 0 from J, leaving 7 bases between them. CDR3 size: 15 residues. The CDR3 nucleotides are TGCGCCAGCAGCCAAGTGCAGGGTAGCAATCAGCCCCAGCATTTT. Its translation is CASSQVQGSNQPQHF.

Only a few counts were recorded for this clonotype. The chain has TRBV14 and TRBJ1-5, with 8 bases matching TRBD1. The CDR3 sequence is 15 residues long. V shed 1 base and J 6 bases; nucleotides not matched to a gene: 5. Germline V gene data show CDR1 as SGHDN and CDR2 as FVKESK. CDR3 region: CASSQGQGAGQPQHF. Written as DNA, the CDR3 is TGTGCCAGCAGCCAAGGGCAGGGGGCGGGTCAGCCCCAGCATTTT. Full variable domain (outside the CDR3, taken from reference TRBV14 and TRBJ1-5): EAGVTQFPSHSVIEKGQTVTLRCDPISGHDNLYWYRRVMGKEIKFLLHFVKESKQDESGMPNNRFLAERTGGTYSTLKVQPAELEDSGVYFCASSQGQGAGQPQHFGDGTRLSIL.

This clonotype was detected many times. The chain joins TRBV6-1 to TRBJ1-4, with D maybe TRBD1 (6 bases). Trimming removed 5 bases from V and 5 bases from J, with 12 bases in between. The CDR3 spans 14 residues. In germline, CDR1 is MNHNS, CDR2 SASEGT. CDR3 nucleotides: TGTGCCAGCAGTAGAGTGGGGGGCAATGAAAAACTGTTTTTT. Translation gives CASSRVGGNEKLFF.

In its sample, this clonotype was seen many times. The V gene is TRBV6-6, the J gene TRBJ1-2; 12 positions match TRBD1. The CDR3 consists of 17 residues. The germline V gene has CDR1 MNHNY and CDR2 SVGAGI (reference sequence). With V trimmed by 2 bases and J by 7 bases, 11 bases remained unmatched. The CDR3 reads CASSYKPGQGAGVGYTF. CDR3 sequence (DNA): TGTGCCAGCAGTTACAAACCGGGACAGGGGGCAGGGGTTGGCTACACCTTC.

In its sample, this clonotype was seen many times. V and J are TRBV11-2 and TRBJ1-6; D is ambiguous. Germline V gene lookup returns CDR1 SGHAT and CDR2 FQNNGV. The CDR3 contains 15 residues. V was shortened by 2 bases and J by 3 bases, with 8 bases between the two germline ends. In DNA, the CDR3 is TGTGCCAGCAGCTTACCGCGAGACTATAATTCACCCCTCCACTTT. Amino acids: CASSLPRDYNSPLHF. Complete variable domain (other parts from reference TRBV11-2 and TRBJ1-6): EAGVAQSPRYKIIEKRQSVAFWCNPISGHATLYWYQQILGQGPKLLIQFQNNGVVDDSQLPKDRFSAERLKGVDSTLKIQPAKLEDSAVYLCASSLPRDYNSPLHFGNGTRLTVT.

This chain links TRBV6-1 with TRBJ1-2, with 9 bases that match TRBD1. CDR1 MNHNS and CDR2 SASEGT come from the germline V gene. The CDR3 contains 15 residues. Unmatched junction bases numbered 8, after V lost 6 bases and J lost 3 bases. The CDR3 bases are TGTGCCAGCAGCCAATACAGGGGGCAGGACTATGGCTACACCTTC. Its protein product is CASSQYRGQDYGYTF.

This clonotype was picked up a small number of times. The chain is built from TRBV7-3 and TRBJ2-1; 15 positions match TRBD2. CDR3 length: 16 residues. The germline V gene has CDR1 SGHTA and CDR2 FQGTGA. The junction had 8 bases not matched to a gene; V was cut back by 1 base and J by 13 bases. The CDR3 protein is CASSLNARTSGGAQFF. The CDR3 DNA sequence: TGTGCCAGCAGCTTAAACGCCAGGACTAGCGGGGGGGCCCAGTTCTTC. Supplemented by reference TRBV7-3 and TRBJ2-1, the full variable domain reads GAGVSQTPSNKVTEKGKYVELRCDPISGHTALYWYRQSLGQGPEFLIYFQGTGAADDSGLPNDRFFAVRPEGSVSTLKIQRTERGDSAVYLCASSLNARTSGGAQFFGPGTRLTVL.